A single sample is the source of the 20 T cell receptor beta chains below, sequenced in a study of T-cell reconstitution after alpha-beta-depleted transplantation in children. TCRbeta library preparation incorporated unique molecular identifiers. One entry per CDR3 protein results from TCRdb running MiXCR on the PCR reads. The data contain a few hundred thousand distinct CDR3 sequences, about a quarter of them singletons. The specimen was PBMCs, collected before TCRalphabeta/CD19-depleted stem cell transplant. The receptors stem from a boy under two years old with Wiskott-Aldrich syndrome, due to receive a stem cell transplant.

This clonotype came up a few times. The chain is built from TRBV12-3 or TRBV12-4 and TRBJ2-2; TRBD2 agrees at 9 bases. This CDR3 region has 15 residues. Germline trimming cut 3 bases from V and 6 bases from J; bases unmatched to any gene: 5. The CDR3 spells CASSLGSGRAGELFF. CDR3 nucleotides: TGTGCCAGCAGTTTGGGTAGCGGGAGAGCCGGGGAGCTGTTTTTT.

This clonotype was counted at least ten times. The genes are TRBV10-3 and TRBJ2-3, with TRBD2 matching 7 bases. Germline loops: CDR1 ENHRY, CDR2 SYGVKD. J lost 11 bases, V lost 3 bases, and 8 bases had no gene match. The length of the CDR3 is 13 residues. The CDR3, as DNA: TGTGCCATCAGTGAAGACGGGACTAACAAGCAGTATTTT. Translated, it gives CAISEDGTNKQYF.

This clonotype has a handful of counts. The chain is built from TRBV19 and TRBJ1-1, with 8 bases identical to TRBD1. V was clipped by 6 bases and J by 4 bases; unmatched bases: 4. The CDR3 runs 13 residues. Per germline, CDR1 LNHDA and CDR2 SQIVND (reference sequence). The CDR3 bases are TGTGCCAGTAGAATTACAGGGGGCACTGAAGCTTTCTTT. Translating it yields CASRITGGTEAFF.

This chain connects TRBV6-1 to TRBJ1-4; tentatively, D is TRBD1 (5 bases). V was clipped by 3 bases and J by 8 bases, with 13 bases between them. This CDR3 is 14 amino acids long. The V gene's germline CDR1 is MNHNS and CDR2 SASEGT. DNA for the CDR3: TGTGCCAGCAGTGACACGGAGAGACAGGAAAAACTGTTTTTT. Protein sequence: CASSDTERQEKLFF.

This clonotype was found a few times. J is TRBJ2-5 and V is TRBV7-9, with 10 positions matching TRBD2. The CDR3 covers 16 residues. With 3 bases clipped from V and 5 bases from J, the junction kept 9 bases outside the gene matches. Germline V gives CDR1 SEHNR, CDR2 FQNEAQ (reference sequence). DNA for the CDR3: TGTGCCAGCAGCTTTGCTAGCGGGAGACCCCACGAGACCCAGTACTTC. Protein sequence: CASSFASGRPHETQYF.

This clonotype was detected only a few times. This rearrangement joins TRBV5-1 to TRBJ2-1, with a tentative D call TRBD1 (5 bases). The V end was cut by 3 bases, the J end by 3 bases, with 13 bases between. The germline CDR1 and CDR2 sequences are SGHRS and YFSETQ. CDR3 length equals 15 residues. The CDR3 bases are TGCGCCAGCAGCTCATCCCTCACAGGCTACAATGAGCAGTTCTTC. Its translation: CASSSSLTGYNEQFF.

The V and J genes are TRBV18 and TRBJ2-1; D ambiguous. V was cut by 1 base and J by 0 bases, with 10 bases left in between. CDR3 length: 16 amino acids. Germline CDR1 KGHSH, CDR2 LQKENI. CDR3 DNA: TGTGCCAGCTCACCACAGACCGGGCACTCCTACAATGAGCAGTTCTTC. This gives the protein CASSPQTGHSYNEQFF.

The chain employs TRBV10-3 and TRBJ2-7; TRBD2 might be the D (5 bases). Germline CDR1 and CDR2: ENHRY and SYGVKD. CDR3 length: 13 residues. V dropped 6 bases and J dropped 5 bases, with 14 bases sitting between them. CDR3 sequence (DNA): TGTGCCATCAGCCTGATATACGGGGACGAGCAGTACTTC. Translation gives CAISLIYGDEQYF.

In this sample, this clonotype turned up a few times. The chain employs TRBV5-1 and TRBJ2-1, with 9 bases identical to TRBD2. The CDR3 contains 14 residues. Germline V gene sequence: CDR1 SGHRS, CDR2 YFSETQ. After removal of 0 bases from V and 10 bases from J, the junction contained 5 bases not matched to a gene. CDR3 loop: CASSLVAGVSEQFF. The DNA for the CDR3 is TGCGCCAGCAGCTTGGTAGCGGGAGTCAGCGAGCAGTTCTTC.

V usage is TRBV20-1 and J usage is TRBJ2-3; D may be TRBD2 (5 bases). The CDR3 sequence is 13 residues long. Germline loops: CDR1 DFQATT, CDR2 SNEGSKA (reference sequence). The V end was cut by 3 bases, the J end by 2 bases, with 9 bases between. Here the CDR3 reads CSASAGYTDTQYF. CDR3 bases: TGCAGTGCTAGCGCGGGTTACACAGATACGCAGTATTTT.

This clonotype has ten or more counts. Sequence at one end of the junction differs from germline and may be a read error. The CDR3 nucleotides are TGCGCCAGCAGCGTCGGGACTAGCGGGAGCTACGAGCAGTACTTC. Encoded protein: CASSVGTSGSYEQYF. The rearrangement uses TRBV13 and TRBJ2-7, with TRBD2 matching over 14 bases. The germline CDR1 and CDR2 sequences are PRHDT and FYEKMQ (reference sequence). The CDR3 consists of 15 residues. The variable domain in full, completed from reference TRBV13 and TRBJ2-7, reads AAGVIQSPRHLIKEKRETATLKCYPIPRHDTVYWYQQGPGQDPQFLISFYEKMQSDKGSIPDRFSAQQFSDYHSELNMSSLELGDSALYFCASSVGTSGSYEQYFGPGTRLTVT.

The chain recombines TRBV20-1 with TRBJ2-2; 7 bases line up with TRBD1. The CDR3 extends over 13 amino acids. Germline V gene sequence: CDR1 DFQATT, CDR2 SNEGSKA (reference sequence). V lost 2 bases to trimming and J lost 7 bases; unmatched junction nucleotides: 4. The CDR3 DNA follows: TGCAGTGCTAGAAAGGGGGCTGTCGGGGAGCTGTTTTTT. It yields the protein CSARKGAVGELFF.

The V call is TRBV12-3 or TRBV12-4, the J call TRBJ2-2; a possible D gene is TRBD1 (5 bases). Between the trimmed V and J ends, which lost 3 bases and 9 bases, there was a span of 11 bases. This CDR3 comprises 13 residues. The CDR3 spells CASSFQGSRELFF. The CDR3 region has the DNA TGTGCCAGCAGTTTTCAGGGTTCCAGGGAGCTGTTTTTT.

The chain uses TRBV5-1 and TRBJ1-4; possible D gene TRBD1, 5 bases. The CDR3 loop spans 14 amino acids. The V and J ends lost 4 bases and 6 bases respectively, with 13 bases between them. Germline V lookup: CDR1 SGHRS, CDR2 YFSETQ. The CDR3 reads CASSQEAGYEKLFF. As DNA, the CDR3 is TGCGCCAGCAGCCAGGAAGCAGGGTATGAAAAACTGTTTTTT.

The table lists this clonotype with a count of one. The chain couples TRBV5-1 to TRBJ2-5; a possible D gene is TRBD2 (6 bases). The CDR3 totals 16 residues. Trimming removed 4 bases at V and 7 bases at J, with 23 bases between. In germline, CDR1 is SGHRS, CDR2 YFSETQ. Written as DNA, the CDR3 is TGCGCCAGCAGCCCAGGATGGGACGGGGGATCGGGGACCCAGTACTTC. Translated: CASSPGWDGGSGTQYF.

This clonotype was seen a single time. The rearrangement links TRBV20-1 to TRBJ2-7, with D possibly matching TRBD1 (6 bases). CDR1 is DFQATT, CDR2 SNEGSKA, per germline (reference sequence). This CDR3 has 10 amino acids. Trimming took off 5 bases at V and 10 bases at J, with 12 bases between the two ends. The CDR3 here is CSAVQGEQYF. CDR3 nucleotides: TGCAGTGCTGTACAGGGAGAACAGTACTTC.

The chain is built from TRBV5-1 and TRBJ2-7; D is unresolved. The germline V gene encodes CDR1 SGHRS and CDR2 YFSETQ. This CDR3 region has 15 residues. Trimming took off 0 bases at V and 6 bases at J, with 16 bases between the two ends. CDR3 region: CASSLEGSQTGEQYF. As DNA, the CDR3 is TGCGCCAGCAGCTTGGAAGGATCCCAAACCGGCGAGCAGTACTTC.

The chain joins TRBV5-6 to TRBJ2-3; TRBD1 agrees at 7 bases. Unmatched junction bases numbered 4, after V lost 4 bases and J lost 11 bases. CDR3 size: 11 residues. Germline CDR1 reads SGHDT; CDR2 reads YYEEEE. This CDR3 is CASSEGARQYF. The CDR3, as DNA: TGTGCCAGCAGCGAGGGGGCAAGGCAGTATTTT.

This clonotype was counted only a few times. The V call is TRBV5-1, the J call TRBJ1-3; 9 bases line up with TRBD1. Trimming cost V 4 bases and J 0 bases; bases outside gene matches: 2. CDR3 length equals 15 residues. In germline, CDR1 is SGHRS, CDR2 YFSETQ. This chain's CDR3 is CASSDRGNSGNTIYF. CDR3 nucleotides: TGCGCCAGCAGCGACAGGGGGAACTCTGGAAACACCATATATTTT.

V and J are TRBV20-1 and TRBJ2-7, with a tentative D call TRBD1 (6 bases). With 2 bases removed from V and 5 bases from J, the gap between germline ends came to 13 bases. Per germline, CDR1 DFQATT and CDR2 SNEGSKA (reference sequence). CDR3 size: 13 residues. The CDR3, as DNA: TGCAGTGCTAGATGGGCAGGGGTGGACGAGCAGTACTTC. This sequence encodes CSARWAGVDEQYF.